The rows below give T cell receptor beta chains drawn from one sample of a study of CD8 T cells in ankylosing spondylitis. Using its own MiXCR run on the 5' RACE reads, TCRdb lists one record per CDR3 protein. The sample contains some 400,000 distinct CDR3 sequences, around 20% of which appear only once. The sequenced sample consisted of blood, either unsorted or a sorted T cell fraction (not recorded which). These receptors all stem from a male donor with ankylosing spondylitis. CDR3s include the opening cysteine and the closing phenylalanine or tryptophan. The order of the fields is J gene, clone size, D gene, V gene, CDR3 length, CDR3 DNA, CDR3 protein. A D gene is named only where the DNA matches it firmly. A clone size is listed for some rows: how often the clone was seen (once, few, many), or a class if it is expanded.

TRBJ2-7,NA,NA,TRBV10-3,14,TGTGCCATCAGCGGAACAGGGAGAAACTACGAGCAGTACTTC,CAISGTGRNYEQYF
TRBJ2-3,many,TRBD2,TRBV7-2,15,TGTGCCAGCAGCAGGCAGCGGGGGGTCACAGATACGCAGTATTTT,CASSRQRGVTDTQYF
TRBJ1-1,NA,NA,TRBV20-1,13,TGCAGTGCTGGGGGACCGTTGGGCACTGAAGCTTTCTTT,CSAGGPLGTEAFF
TRBJ1-2,few,NA,TRBV12-3/TRBV12-4,16,TGTGCCAGCAGCAGGGGTAGGACGGACTGGGAGGATGGCTACACCTTC,CASSRGRTDWEDGYTF
TRBJ2-1,NA,NA,TRBV27,14,TGTGCCAGCAGTCCATTACACTCCTACAATGAGCAGTTCTTC,CASSPLHSYNEQFF
TRBJ2-3,few,TRBD2,TRBV7-8,17,TGTGCCAGCAGCCGCCCTAGCGGGGCTTTAGTTGCAGATACGCAGTATTTT,CASSRPSGALVADTQYF
TRBJ2-1,NA,TRBD2,TRBV7-9,16,TGTGCCAGCAGCTTAGCGGGACTAGCGGTCTACAATGAGCAGTTCTTC,CASSLAGLAVYNEQFF
TRBJ2-3,NA,TRBD2,TRBV20-1,16,TGCAGTGCAACAACTCCGGGACTATCCCGCACAGATACGCAGTATTTT,CSATTPGLSRTDTQYF
TRBJ2-7,many,NA,TRBV5-1,13,TGCGCCAGCAGCCGGGAGACTTTGTTCGAGCAGTACTTC,CASSRETLFEQYF
TRBJ1-4,NA,NA,TRBV27,15,TGTGCCAGCAGTTTCCGGGCATCAACTAATGAAAAACTGTTTTTT,CASSFRASTNEKLFF
TRBJ2-6,NA,NA,TRBV27,18,TGTGCCAGCAGTTTGGCAGGGGTAGGAATCACTGGGGCCAACGTCCTGACTTTC,CASSLAGVGITGANVLTF
TRBJ2-1,NA,NA,TRBV19,16,TGTGCCAGTAGTAGCCGGGAGTTCGGTTCCTACAATGAGCAGTTCTTC,CASSSREFGSYNEQFF
TRBJ2-1,few,NA,TRBV11-3,14,TGTGCCAGCAGCCCCCAGACGGCTTACAATGAGCAGTTCTTC,CASSPQTAYNEQFF
TRBJ2-2,NA,NA,TRBV30,13,TGTGCCTGGAGTGACGAGAACACCGGGGAGCTGTTTTTT,CAWSDENTGELFF
TRBJ2-1,few,NA,TRBV6-2/TRBV6-3,12,TGTGCCAGCAGACAGGGTTTGGATGAGCAGTTCTTC,CASRQGLDEQFF
TRBJ2-3,few,NA,TRBV5-6,13,TGTGCCAGCAGCTTGGCCAGCTCCGATACGCAGTATTTT,CASSLASSDTQYF
TRBJ2-7,NA,NA,TRBV20-1,13,TGCAGTGCTAGAGAAGAACAGCTCTACGAGCAGTACTTC,CSAREEQLYEQYF
TRBJ2-1,NA,NA,TRBV4-3,14,TGCGCCAGCAGCCACCGGGACTCGCCAGCTGAGCAGTTCTTC,CASSHRDSPAEQFF
TRBJ1-1,NA,NA,TRBV5-1,14,TGCGCCAGCAGCTCTACAGTTTCTAACACTGAAGCTTTCTTT,CASSSTVSNTEAFF
TRBJ2-1,NA,TRBD2,TRBV10-3,18,TGTGCCATCAGTGAGCCCCAATTCCGACTAGCGGAAAGCAATGAGCAGTTCTTC,CAISEPQFRLAESNEQFF
TRBJ1-2,many,NA,TRBV20-1,15,TGCAGTGCGGATAGCCCAATTGCCGGCAACTATGGCTACACCTTC,CSADSPIAGNYGYTF
TRBJ1-2,few,NA,TRBV9,13,TGTGCCAGCAGCGTAGGCGGCCTCTCTGGCTACACCTTC,CASSVGGLSGYTF
TRBJ1-1,NA,TRBD1,TRBV7-8,17,TGTGCCAGCAGCTTAGGACCGGGACAGGGTGGAAACACTGAAGCTTTCTTT,CASSLGPGQGGNTEAFF
TRBJ2-5,NA,TRBD1,TRBV29-1,12,TGCAGCGCGGGGACAGGAGAAGAGACCCAGTACTTC,CSAGTGEETQYF
TRBJ2-7,NA,TRBD2,TRBV10-3,14,TGTGCCATCAGTGAGCTAGCGGGCCCCTACGAGCAGTACTTC,CAISELAGPYEQYF
TRBJ1-4,few,NA,TRBV4-1,15,TGCGCCAGCAGCCCGAGATGGGCGGGGGGCGAAAAACTGTTTTTT,CASSPRWAGGEKLFF
TRBJ2-7,NA,NA,TRBV4-1,16,TGCGCCAGCAGCCCTTTCCCCAACATGGTCCCCTACGAGCAGTACTTC,CASSPFPNMVPYEQYF
TRBJ1-1,few,NA,TRBV18,13,TGTGCCAGCTCGGGCAGGGGAGACACTGAAGCTTTCTTT,CASSGRGDTEAFF
TRBJ2-2,once,TRBD1,TRBV4-2,17,TGTGCCAGCAGCCAGGGACAGGGGGGGACCCCAACCGGGGAGCTGTTTTTT,CASSQGQGGTPTGELFF
TRBJ1-1,few,TRBD1,TRBV29-1,12,TGCAGCGTCGGGACAGGGGTCACTGAAGCTTTCTTT,CSVGTGVTEAFF
TRBJ2-4,few,TRBD2,TRBV5-1,15,TGCGCCAGCAGCTTGGGGCTAGCGGGACCAAACATTCAGTACTTC,CASSLGLAGPNIQYF
TRBJ2-2,NA,TRBD2,TRBV4-2,16,TGTGCCAGCAGCCAAGATTCTAGCGGCAACACCGGGGAGCTGTTTTTT,CASSQDSSGNTGELFF
TRBJ2-1,NA,NA,TRBV2,15,TGTGCCAGCAGAGCCGCGGTGGGGACCTACAATGAGCAGTTCTTC,CASRAAVGTYNEQFF
TRBJ2-2,few,NA,TRBV7-6,16,TGTGCCAGCAGCTTAGCCGGTAGCGGAACGACCGGGGAGCTGTTTTTT,CASSLAGSGTTGELFF
TRBJ1-3,NA,NA,TRBV12-3/TRBV12-4,14,TGTGCCAGCAGTCTCCGGCCCGAAGGAAACACCATATATTTT,CASSLRPEGNTIYF
TRBJ2-1,few,TRBD2,TRBV7-9,15,TGTGCCAGCAGCAGGACTAGCGGAGGGGCCAATGAGCAGTTCTTC,CASSRTSGGANEQFF
TRBJ2-3,NA,NA,TRBV2,15,TGTGCCAGCATTCGGGGGATAGATATAATAGATACGCAGTATTTT,CASIRGIDIIDTQYF
TRBJ1-4,NA,NA,TRBV19,15,TGTGCCAGTAGTGCAGCTTCGGCAACTAATGAAAAACTGTTTTTT,CASSAASATNEKLFF
TRBJ2-1,NA,TRBD2,TRBV6-1,15,TGTGCCAGCAGACCGCCCGGGACTAGAAACAATGAGCAGTTCTTC,CASRPPGTRNNEQFF
TRBJ2-3,NA,NA,TRBV20-1,12,TGCAGTGTCACGACAGGCCCCGATACGCAGTATTTT,CSVTTGPDTQYF
TRBJ2-2,few,NA,TRBV6-1,15,TGTGCCAGCAAGCTAGGGGTTACGAACACCGGGGAGCTGTTTTTT,CASKLGVTNTGELFF
TRBJ2-7,NA,NA,TRBV7-7,16,TGTGCCAGCAGCCCCCTCTCTGGTCCGGCTACCTACGAGCAGTACTTC,CASSPLSGPATYEQYF
TRBJ2-1,few,NA,TRBV7-6,15,TGTGCCAGCAGCTTAGAGGGGGGGCTCGGCAATGAGCAGTTCTTC,CASSLEGGLGNEQFF
TRBJ2-3,few,NA,TRBV5-1,13,TGCGCCAGCAGCTTGAGTGAGAGACATACGCAGTATTTT,CASSLSERHTQYF
TRBJ2-7,NA,TRBD2,TRBV28,13,TGTGCCAGCACACCCGGGGGGGTCCCCCTCCAGTACTTC,CASTPGGVPLQYF
TRBJ1-3,NA,NA,TRBV20-1,13,TGCAGTGCTAGAGAGAGCTCTGGAAACACCATATATTTT,CSARESSGNTIYF
TRBJ1-5,NA,NA,TRBV7-2,15,TGTGCCAGCAGCTTCTCCGGGACCGGGGGTCAGCCCCAGCATTTT,CASSFSGTGGQPQHF
TRBJ1-5,NA,TRBD1,TRBV6-1,15,TGTGCCAGCCAGGACAGGGCTTCCGGCAATCAGCCCCAGCATTTT,CASQDRASGNQPQHF
TRBJ2-5,NA,NA,TRBV7-9,12,TGTGCCAGTACGACAGAGAAAGAGACCCAGTACTTC,CASTTEKETQYF